The next 9 T cell receptor beta chains were all read from a single sample in a study of tumor-infiltrating lymphocytes in primary liver carcinoma. Germline DNA was also extracted, and blood RNA derived from unsorted whole blood. Starting from around 510 ng of total RNA, TCR beta cDNA was produced with a primer in the constant region. Investigators got TCR beta libraries out of three nested multiplex PCR rounds, done with slightly modified ARM-PCR. Both of the initial two PCR rounds ran for around 10 cycles and employed TRBV1-TRBV30 forward primers alongside a C-beta reverse primer. TCRdb independently ran MiXCR on the multiplex PCR reads; one entry per CDR3 protein. The repertoire consists of 150,000 to 200,000 distinct CDR3 sequences, with 50% to 75% occurring once and the leading ten covering about 70%. The sequenced sample consisted of peripheral blood. These receptor sequences come from a middle-aged man with primary liver carcinoma and hepatitis B virus infection.

On this clonotype: The conserved phenylalanine or tryptophan is not found at the CDR3 terminus, so this likely reflects a read error. This chain links TRBV11-2 with TRBJ2-7; a weak D match, TRBD2 (5 bases). This CDR3 has 14 residues. Germline values: CDR1 SGHAT, CDR2 FQNNGV. CDR3 bases: TGTGCCTGCAGCTTGGGGAGAGGTGAATGGGAGCAGTACATC. Translated: CACSLGRGEWEQYI.

This clonotype was recorded at least ten times. This rearrangement joins TRBV11-2 to TRBJ2-3, with D uncertain. V gave up 5 bases and J gave up 4 bases, with 10 bases separating them. CDR3 length equals 13 residues. Germline loops: CDR1 SGHAT, CDR2 FQNNGV. CDR3 nucleotides: TGTGCCAGCAGCCCCCTCGGAGCAGATACGCAGTATTTT. Amino acids: CASSPLGADTQYF. Looking up the rest from reference TRBV11-2 and TRBJ2-3 gives the full variable domain: EAGVAQSPRYKIIEKRQSVAFWCNPISGHATLYWYQQILGQGPKLLIQFQNNGVVDDSQLPKDRFSAERLKGVDSTLKIQPAKLEDSAVYLCASSPLGADTQYFGPGTRLTVL.

Worth noting for this clonotype: A read error may be the cause here, since a much bigger clone is one base away. The chain employs TRBV5-5 and TRBJ2-5; no clear D gene. Germline V CDR1 and CDR2: SGHKS, YYEKEE (reference sequence). This CDR3 has 13 residues. The CDR3 region is CASSPGSQETQCF. CDR3 nucleotide sequence: TGTGCCAGCAGTCCCGGGTCCCAAGAGACCCAGTGCTTC.

A few counts support this clonotype. The chain joins TRBV28 to TRBJ2-7, with 9 positions matching TRBD1. Germline V gene data show CDR1 as MDHEN and CDR2 as SYDVKM. The CDR3 length is 14 residues. Trimming took 6 bases from V and 4 from J; bases not matched to a gene: 7. The CDR3, as DNA: TGTGCCAGCAGGACCGGGACAGGGTTATACGAGCAGTACTTC. Translating gives CASRTGTGLYEQYF. Filled out from reference TRBV28 and TRBJ2-7, the complete variable domain reads DVKVTQSSRYLVKRTGEKVFLECVQDMDHENMFWYRQDPGLGLRLIYFSYDVKMKEKGDIPEGYSVSREKKERFSLILESASTNQTSMYLCASRTGTGLYEQYFGPGTRLTVT.

This clonotype was seen ten or more times. The chain joins TRBV29-1 to TRBJ2-3; 8 bases match TRBD1. This CDR3 is built from 14 residues. V shed 7 bases and J 6 bases; nucleotides not matched to a gene: 12. Germline V gives CDR1 SQVTM, CDR2 ANQGSEA. The CDR3: CSAGQGDISDTQYF. The CDR3, as DNA: TGCAGCGCTGGACAGGGTGACATCTCCGATACGCAGTATTTT.

This rearrangement joins TRBV11-2 to TRBJ1-1; D gene unclear. This CDR3 contains 15 residues. V dropped 5 bases and J dropped 3 bases, with 16 bases sitting between them. CDR1 is SGHAT and CDR2 is FQNNGV in the germline V gene. The CDR3 nucleotides read TGTGCCAGCAGCGATCGTAGTCCAGCGGACACTGAAGCTTTCTTT. Protein sequence: CASSDRSPADTEAFF.

The rearrangement joins TRBV19 to TRBJ1-4; D remains ambiguous. Germline loops: CDR1 LNHDA, CDR2 SQIVND (reference sequence). Between the trimmed V and J ends, which lost 6 bases and 7 bases, there was a span of 12 bases. This CDR3 region has 13 residues. In DNA, the CDR3 is TGTGCCAGTAGCAATGGAATGGCTGAAAAACTGTTTTTT. Translated: CASSNGMAEKLFF. The variable domain in full, completed from reference TRBV19 and TRBJ1-4, reads DGGITQSPKYLFRKEGQNVTLSCEQNLNHDAMYWYRQDPGQGLRLIYYSQIVNDFQKGDIAEGYSVSREKKESFPLTVTSAQKNPTAFYLCASSNGMAEKLFFGSGTQLSVL.

CDR3 nucleotide sequence: TGTGCCAGCAGCCCGGGCCGGGCTGAGCAGTTCTTC. It is translated as CASSPGRAEQFF. The V and J genes are TRBV7-8 and TRBJ2-1; no definite D call. The V gene's germline CDR1 is SGHVS and CDR2 FQNEAQ. The ends were cut back, 5 bases at V and 9 bases at J, with 11 bases in the middle. The CDR3 loop spans 12 amino acids.

This clonotype has just one count. The rearrangement links TRBV11-2 to TRBJ2-4; D is uncertain. With 10 bases removed from V and 15 bases from J, the gap between germline ends came to 22 bases. CDR3 length: 12 residues. The germline V gene encodes CDR1 SGHAT and CDR2 FQNNGV. Here the CDR3 reads CANNSTSTLSYF. The CDR3 region has the DNA TGTGCCAACAACTCGACATCGACACTGTCGTACTTC.